What follows is one TCR beta chain and its context. The record originates from a study of OX40 agonist ivuxolimab in advanced cancers. Assay: immunoSEQ multiplex PCR; the TCRdb copy retains only in-frame clones and omits some. This table has some 42,000 clones, 87% appearing once. CDR1 is SGHNT and CDR2 is YENEEA in the germline V gene. Losses at the gene ends were 9 bases for V and 5 bases for J; bases not matched to a gene: 7. This CDR3 spans 13 amino acids. The sample was CD4+ or CD8+ T cells sorted from blood, taken in a trial of the OX40 agonist ivuxolimab. This clonotype was obtained from an adult with an advanced solid tumor such as melanoma, head and neck, liver or kidney cancer. The chain has TRBV11-3 and TRBJ1-1; 9 bases line up with TRBD1. The CDR3 DNA reads TGTGCCAGAGGGACAGGGAGGGGTACTGAAGCTTTCTTT. It yields the protein CARGTGRGTEAFF.